This is a list of T cell receptor beta chains from one sample in a study of T cells in Graves' hyperthyroidism and ophthalmopathy. TCRdb re-analysed the multiplex PCR reads in MiXCR, keeping a single row per CDR3 protein. Of 550,000 to 700,000 distinct CDR3 sequences listed, under 60% are singletons. Sequencing input: peripheral blood or thyroid tissue (not recorded which). These receptors were taken from an adult woman with Graves' disease, either hyperthyroidism or ophthalmopathy (not recorded which). Each CDR3 is given with its conserved first and last residue.

j_call,v_call,cdr3_aa
TRBJ2-7,TRBV28,CASSNYGTDAGREQYF
TRBJ1-1,TRBV5-6,CASSLGDRGTEAFF
TRBJ1-1,TRBV6-1,CASRTPVVNTEAFF
TRBJ2-7,TRBV2,CASRPGGAPYEQYF
TRBJ2-7,TRBV20-1,CSARVDRGMEQYF
TRBJ2-5,TRBV14,CASSRTGAETQYF
TRBJ2-5,TRBV7-8,CASSLTSGGRQETQYF
TRBJ2-7,TRBV5-1,CASRDTLTYEQYF
TRBJ2-5,TRBV7-8,CASSKNTIGLAVGETQYF
TRBJ2-2,TRBV5-1,CASSQDGTTGAGELFF
TRBJ1-1,TRBV24-1,CATSDSQGKAFF
TRBJ2-7,TRBV2,CASSDSSGSYEQYF
TRBJ2-2,TRBV5-1,CASSLAAGGGTGELFF
TRBJ2-7,TRBV14,CASSQDRGFGQYF
TRBJ2-7,TRBV7-9,CASSLGVQPQQYF
TRBJ2-2,TRBV4-1,CASSQDPGITGELFF
TRBJ2-5,TRBV27,CASRRSGRAGETQYF
TRBJ2-5,TRBV7-2,CASGRLASGSMKTQYF
TRBJ1-5,TRBV7-9,CASSKGMAGGPPQHF
NA,TRBV7-3,CASSVTSEREFDEQFF
TRBJ2-7,TRBV19,CASSIADDEQYF
TRBJ2-3,TRBV20-1,CSATDTQYF
TRBJ1-5,TRBV6-5,CASSPTTGADQPQHF
TRBJ1-4,TRBV10-3,CAISDHRAFREKLFF
TRBJ2-7,TRBV7-8,CASSPRLGTSRYEQYF
TRBJ2-7,TRBV20-1,CSARDRLHSGTSGSGEQYF
TRBJ2-5,TRBV10-3,CAISELQVNQPQYF
TRBJ2-2,TRBV10-2,CASRGQPGELFF
TRBJ2-2,TRBV5-1,CASSFTDPGELFF
TRBJ2-2,TRBV10-3,CAAGTSAGELFF
TRBJ1-1,TRBV7-9,CASSLARGLGTEAFF
TRBJ2-7,TRBV7-2,CASSQALLTGGSYEQYF
TRBJ1-5,TRBV19,CASGLEWYQPQHF
TRBJ1-5,TRBV9,CASSVAGGNQPQHF
TRBJ1-5,TRBV7-9,CASSPGDVQPQHF
TRBJ1-2,TRBV5-5,CASTEDRTHYGYTF
TRBJ2-7,TRBV5-1,CASSLSPGTPYEQYF
TRBJ2-5,TRBV30,CAWSVQGALETQYF
TRBJ2-2,TRBV24-1,CATSDTGELFF
TRBJ1-5,TRBV7-2,CASSLGRQPQHF
TRBJ2-5,TRBV15,CATSRARGLAGGGETQYF
TRBJ2-7,TRBV20-1,CSARGRDEQYF
TRBJ1-3,TRBV10-3,CAITDRENTIYF
TRBJ1-1,TRBV29-1,CSALGDRGHSTEAFF
TRBJ2-2,TRBV5-8,CASSPPPGTNTGELFF
TRBJ2-5,TRBV7-9,CASSLGWDPGETQYF
TRBJ2-7,TRBV13,CASSFGQTYEQYF
TRBJ1-2,TRBV5-1,CASSPLAGYGYTF
TRBJ2-7,TRBV6-5,CASSQASWPSYEQYF
TRBJ2-5,TRBV3-1,CASSPDGGLMETQYF
TRBJ2-5,TRBV10-3,CAISVAGMMETQYF
TRBJ2-5,TRBV15,CATSRDFASLGTGGETQYF